These 20 T cell receptor beta chains originate from one sample sequenced in a study of blood T cell repertoires in COVID-19. Generated by immunoSEQ multiplex PCR, the TCRdb table keeps only in-frame clones and is missing some. The sample carries under 60,000 clones, around 82% recorded once. Sample: peripheral blood. All receptors derive from a man aged 40-49 years with acute or convalescent COVID-19.

This clone was detected once. The rearrangement links TRBV20-1 to TRBJ1-1; D is ambiguous. The CDR3 extends over 11 amino acids. The ends were cut back, 4 bases at V and 4 bases at J, with 7 bases in the middle. The V gene's germline CDR1 is DFQATT and CDR2 SNEGSKA (reference sequence). The CDR3 region is CSAIPGTEAFF. The DNA for the CDR3 is TGCAGTGCTATCCCGGGCACTGAAGCTTTCTTT.

The table lists this clone with a count of one. The CDR3 region is CSVQSFYEQYF. CDR3 nucleotide sequence: TGCAGTGTACAGAGTTTCTACGAGCAGTACTTC. This chain connects TRBV20-1 to TRBJ2-7, with D unclear. V gave up 7 bases and J gave up 3 bases, with 10 bases separating them. Germline CDR1 reads DFQATT; CDR2 reads SNEGSKA (reference sequence). CDR3 size: 11 residues.

The gene calls are TRBV6-5 and TRBJ2-3, with 10 bases lining up with TRBD2. This CDR3 has 14 amino acids. Germline-derived CDR1 and CDR2 are MNHEY and SVGAGI. The V segment lost 7 bases and the J segment 7 bases; nucleotides outside the gene matches: 8. In DNA form, the CDR3 reads TGTGCCAGCATTCTCAGCGGGGGGGCCCATACGCAGTATTTT. Encoded protein: CASILSGGAHTQYF.

The V and J genes are TRBV3-1 (or the pseudogene TRBV3-2) and TRBJ2-5; no reliable D call. From germline, CDR1 is LGHDT and CDR2 YNNKEL (reference sequence). This CDR3 has 15 amino acids. Trimming left V 5 bases short and J 5 bases short, with 18 bases between. CDR3: CASSASLPSLETQYF. CDR3 DNA sequence: TGTGCCAGCAGCGCGAGCTTACCCTCCCTTGAGACCCAGTACTTC.

The chain recombines TRBV12-3 or TRBV12-4 with TRBJ1-2; D gene unclear. The CDR3 runs 12 residues. V was cut by 3 bases and J by 4 bases, with 6 bases left in between. The CDR3 coding sequence is TGTGCCAGCAGTTTTACCGGCTATGGCTACACCTTC. Translated, it gives CASSFTGYGYTF.

The V call is TRBV6-5, the J call TRBJ1-2; tentative D call: TRBD1 (5 bases). V was trimmed by 0 bases and J by 6 bases, leaving 17 bases between them. CDR1 is MNHEY and CDR2 is SVGAGI in the germline V gene. The CDR3 runs 16 residues. CDR3 DNA sequence: TGTGCCAGCAGTTACTCGGGGAGGGGTAGTGTCAATGGCTACACCTTC. It yields the protein CASSYSGRGSVNGYTF.

The table lists this clone with a count of one. The chain couples TRBV10-3 to TRBJ1-5, with a tentative D call TRBD1 (5 bases). The ends were cut back, 3 bases at V and 7 bases at J, with 13 bases in the middle. The CDR3 contains 14 residues. In germline, CDR1 is ENHRY, CDR2 SYGVKD. The CDR3 DNA follows: TGTGCCATCAGTGATCGACAGTCGGCCCAGCCCCAGCATTTT. Amino acid sequence: CAISDRQSAQPQHF.

The genes are TRBV7-9 and TRBJ1-2, with 9 bases lining up with TRBD1. The V gene end was trimmed by 5 bases and the J gene end by 5 bases; junction bases not matched to a gene: 3. Germline V gene data show CDR1 as SEHNR and CDR2 as FQNEAQ (reference sequence). CDR3 length: 13 residues. CDR3 DNA sequence: TGTGCCAGCAGCCGACAGGGGGTATATGGCTACACCTTC. Protein product: CASSRQGVYGYTF.

The rearrangement uses TRBV10-2 and TRBJ1-5; TRBD1 matches 7 bases. V shed 5 bases, J shed 7 bases, and the junction held 11 bases outside the gene matches. The CDR3 spans 15 residues. Germline V CDR1 and CDR2: WSHSY, SAAADI. The CDR3 here is CASSLSGQRRQPQHF. DNA of the CDR3: TGCGCCAGCAGTCTTTCGGGACAGAGAAGACAGCCCCAGCATTTT.

The chain carries TRBV5-6 and TRBJ1-1; 11 positions agree with TRBD1. The CDR3 loop spans 16 amino acids. V lost 4 bases to trimming and J lost 3 bases; unmatched junction nucleotides: 8. Germline V gene lookup returns CDR1 SGHDT and CDR2 YYEEEE. CDR3 sequence: CASSAPGQGAYTEAFF. In DNA form, the CDR3 reads TGTGCCAGCAGCGCACCCGGACAGGGGGCGTACACTGAAGCTTTCTTT. Full variable domain (remainder filled in from reference TRBV5-6 and TRBJ1-1): DAGVTQSPTHLIKTRGQQVTLRCSPKSGHDTVSWYQQALGQGPQFIFQYYEEEERQRGNFPDRFSGHQFPNYSSELNVNALLLGDSALYLCASSAPGQGAYTEAFFGQGTRLTVV.

In DNA, the CDR3 is TGTGCCATCAAGAGGGACACCTCGGATGGGACCGGGGAGCTGTTTTTT. This codes for CAIKRDTSDGTGELFF. The J gene is TRBJ2-2, the V gene TRBV10-3; D is possibly TRBD1 (6 bases). The CDR3 totals 16 residues. Germline assignment: CDR1 ENHRY and CDR2 SYGVKD. V was clipped by 7 bases and J by 5 bases, with 20 bases between them.

The chain links TRBV6-5 to TRBJ1-2, with a tentative D call TRBD1 (6 bases). CDR3 length equals 15 residues. The germline V gene encodes CDR1 MNHEY and CDR2 SVGAGI. The CDR3, as DNA: TGTGCTACGGGGGGGGCCTTAGGGCAGGACTATGGCTACACCTTC. It is translated as CATGGALGQDYGYTF.

This clone was detected once. V and J are TRBV11-3 and TRBJ2-4, with 9 bases aligning to TRBD1. CDR1 and CDR2 from the germline V gene are SGHNT and YENEEA. This CDR3 has 15 amino acids. J gave up 2 bases and V 5 bases, and 4 bases lay outside the gene matches. The CDR3 DNA is TGTGCCAGCAGCGAGGGACAGGGAACCAAAAACATTCAGTACTTC. Translated, it gives CASSEGQGTKNIQYF.

This chain connects TRBV7-7 to TRBJ2-1, with D possibly TRBD2 on 6 matching bases. The V and J ends lost 4 bases and 9 bases respectively, with 16 bases between them. This CDR3 has 14 residues. Germline lookup yields CDR1 SSHAT and CDR2 FNYEAQ (reference sequence). CDR3 protein: CASSSGLAGGEQFF. CDR3 nucleotide sequence: TGTGCCAGCAGCTCGGGACTTGCCGGTGGTGAGCAGTTCTTC. The entire variable domain, with the rest obtained from reference TRBV7-7 and TRBJ2-1, is as follows: GAGVSQSPRYKVTKRGQDVTLRCDPISSHATLYWYQQALGQGPEFLTYFNYEAQPDKSGLPSDRFSAERPEGSISTLTIQRTEQRDSAMYRCASSSGLAGGEQFFGPGTRLTVL.

The chain is built from TRBV18 and TRBJ2-5; a weak D match, TRBD2 (5 bases). Per the germline V gene, CDR1 is KGHSH and CDR2 is LQKENI. This CDR3 is 12 amino acids long. The ends were cut back, 3 bases at V and 5 bases at J, with 7 bases in the middle. The CDR3 sequence: CASSPSGETQYF. CDR3 nucleotide sequence: TGTGCCAGCTCACCCTCGGGGGAGACCCAGTACTTC.

This chain connects TRBV4-3 to TRBJ2-3, with D possibly being TRBD1 (6 bases). The CDR3 has 15 residues. Germline V gene sequence: CDR1 LGHNA, CDR2 YSLEER. The V end was cut by 4 bases, the J end by 1 base, with 12 bases between. The CDR3, as DNA: TGCGCCAGCAGCCTACAGGGTTCCGGCACAGATACGCAGTATTTT. It translates to CASSLQGSGTDTQYF.

A single count supports this clone. This chain connects TRBV11-2 to TRBJ1-2; D call uncertain. The CDR3 is 16 residues long. Germline V lookup: CDR1 SGHAT, CDR2 FQNNGV. V was cut by 2 bases and J by 5 bases, with 18 bases left in between. The CDR3 coding sequence is TGTGCCAGCAGCTTAAGGTTGACGGGGAGCGGGTATGGCTACACCTTC. Translation gives CASSLRLTGSGYGYTF.

This CDR3 is CASRYDRFNEKLFF. The CDR3 DNA follows: TGTGCCAGCAGATATGACAGATTTAATGAAAAACTGTTTTTT. The V and J genes are TRBV6-5 and TRBJ1-4, with D perhaps TRBD1 (5 bases). CDR1 is MNHEY and CDR2 is SVGAGI in the germline V gene. Trimming stripped 6 bases from V and 4 bases from J, with 12 bases between. The CDR3 runs to 14 residues.

The V and J genes are TRBV6-2 or TRBV6-3 and TRBJ1-2, with 8 bases fitting TRBD1. CDR1 and CDR2 from the germline V gene are MNHEY and SVGEGT. The V segment lost 5 bases and the J segment 4 bases; nucleotides outside the gene matches: 12. The CDR3 contains 16 residues. For the CDR3, the DNA is TGTGCCAGCAGTCCCCCCCGGGACAGGCCGATCTATGGCTACACCTTC. This sequence encodes CASSPPRDRPIYGYTF.

The rearrangement links TRBV5-1 to TRBJ1-1; 8 bases are shared with TRBD1. V was pared by 4 bases and J by 1 base, with 6 bases of the junction left unmatched. From germline, CDR1 is SGHRS and CDR2 YFSETQ. CDR3 length equals 15 residues. The CDR3 sequence is CASSAKGQGNTEAFF. Written as DNA, the CDR3 is TGCGCCAGCAGCGCCAAAGGACAGGGGAACACTGAAGCTTTCTTT.